The rows below give T cell receptor beta chains drawn from one sample of a study of shared clonotypes between healthy human individuals. The table came from immunoSEQ multiplex PCR; TCRdb's copy has only in-frame clones and leaves some out. Here the sample spans about 2 million clones, about 95% being singletons. Sequenced material: naive CD8+ T cells sorted from blood. The receptors shown here come from a man younger than 35 in good health. The conserved cysteine and the conserved F or W are not part of the CDR3 here. Fields, in order: clone size, J gene, D gene, V gene, CDR3 protein. The D gene is left open where the match is weak. Size is omitted from some rows. Given values are once, few, many or a class for expanded clones.

NA | TRBJ2-2 | NA | TRBV5-6 | ASSLGAGSGELF
once | TRBJ1-4 | NA | TRBV2 | ASSPRTATNEKLF
NA | TRBJ2-7 | NA | TRBV6-6 | ASSPPGYEQY
NA | TRBJ2-3 | NA | TRBV15 | ATSVWRTMADTQY
NA | TRBJ2-5 | NA | TRBV6-1 | ASSEGTTIQETQY
NA | TRBJ2-7 | NA | TRBV19 | ASSIGLRNYEQY
NA | TRBJ2-7 | TRBD1 | TRBV6-5 | ASSTDRGVYEQY
NA | TRBJ2-7 | NA | TRBV6-5 | ASSYGLGSYEQY
NA | TRBJ2-1 | NA | TRBV7-9 | ASSLTRTDSYNEQF
NA | TRBJ2-7 | NA | TRBV28 | ASSLAQGESFYEQY
NA | TRBJ2-3 | TRBD2 | TRBV27 | ASSFGAGGTDTQY
once | TRBJ2-7 | TRBD1 | TRBV2 | ASSDPGTGGEMFEQY
NA | TRBJ1-1 | TRBD1 | TRBV5-1 | ASIDLLTGREAF
NA | TRBJ2-3 | TRBD1 | TRBV29-1 | SVAGDRGKDTQY
NA | TRBJ2-2 | NA | TRBV6-1 | ASSEKSRAGELF
NA | TRBJ1-2 | NA | TRBV23-1 | ASSPGGQDYGYT
NA | TRBJ2-7 | NA | TRBV4-2 | ASSPAPQSAPYEQY
NA | TRBJ2-1 | TRBD1 | TRBV2 | ASSPRTGTDNEQF
NA | TRBJ2-1 | TRBD1 | TRBV7-9 | ASSPATGRNEQF
NA | TRBJ2-3 | TRBD1 | TRBV28 | ASSLPRTGSDTDTQY
NA | TRBJ2-3 | TRBD2 | TRBV7-9 | ASSSEGLRGDTDTQY
NA | TRBJ2-5 | NA | TRBV7-7 | ASSPPAGGETQY
NA | TRBJ2-3 | TRBD1 | TRBV6-1 | ASSEYDRDKTDTQY
NA | TRBJ2-3 | TRBD2 | TRBV7-2 | ASSSTLLASGRQDTQY
once | TRBJ2-5 | TRBD1 | TRBV13 | ASSLFIGGAETQY
NA | TRBJ2-1 | NA | TRBV4-1 | ASSQEGLEGRQF
NA | TRBJ2-2 | NA | TRBV30 | AWSSEGPGELF
NA | TRBJ2-7 | NA | TRBV9 | ASSVGGGSEQY
NA | TRBJ1-1 | NA | TRBV7-3 | ASSSSGWDEAF
NA | TRBJ2-7 | NA | TRBV27 | ASSLNRDSYEQY
once | TRBJ1-2 | NA | TRBV7-9 | ASIPPGVNYGYT
NA | TRBJ1-6 | NA | TRBV4-1 | ASSSHRVSSYNSPLH
once | TRBJ2-7 | TRBD1 | TRBV27 | ASSHSQGERSYEQY
NA | TRBJ2-3 | NA | TRBV27 | ASSLIPRHGPDTQY
NA | TRBJ1-2 | NA | TRBV6-5 | ASSYGQNYGYT
once | TRBJ2-1 | NA | TRBV30 | AWSVTGDEQF
once | TRBJ2-5 | TRBD1 | TRBV5-4 | ASSPGTGGLETQY
NA | TRBJ1-4 | TRBD1 | TRBV7-2 | ASSPTGTGGEKLF
NA | TRBJ2-3 | NA | TRBV2 | ASSGLVVDTQY
NA | TRBJ2-7 | TRBD1 | TRBV13 | ASSLTPMRDRDPGEQY
NA | TRBJ2-1 | NA | TRBV27 | ASSLSYGGNEQF
NA | TRBJ2-1 | NA | TRBV6-1 | ASSEEASSSYNEQF
once | TRBJ2-2 | NA | TRBV5-1 | ASSYWTANTGELF
NA | TRBJ2-5 | NA | TRBV5-6 | ASSWGPQETQY
NA | TRBJ1-2 | NA | TRBV4-1 | ASSQEGQGFYGYT
NA | TRBJ1-3 | NA | TRBV28 | ASSLWGEPMY
NA | TRBJ1-3 | NA | TRBV15 | ATSPSGNTIY
NA | TRBJ1-6 | NA | TRBV7-9 | ASSTNRDMVNSPLH
NA | TRBJ2-2 | NA | TRBV28 | ASSTPAETPNTGELL
NA | TRBJ1-4 | TRBD1 | TRBV5-5 | ASSLWTGDEKLF
NA | TRBJ2-1 | NA | TRBV6-5 | ASSYSGRGNEQF